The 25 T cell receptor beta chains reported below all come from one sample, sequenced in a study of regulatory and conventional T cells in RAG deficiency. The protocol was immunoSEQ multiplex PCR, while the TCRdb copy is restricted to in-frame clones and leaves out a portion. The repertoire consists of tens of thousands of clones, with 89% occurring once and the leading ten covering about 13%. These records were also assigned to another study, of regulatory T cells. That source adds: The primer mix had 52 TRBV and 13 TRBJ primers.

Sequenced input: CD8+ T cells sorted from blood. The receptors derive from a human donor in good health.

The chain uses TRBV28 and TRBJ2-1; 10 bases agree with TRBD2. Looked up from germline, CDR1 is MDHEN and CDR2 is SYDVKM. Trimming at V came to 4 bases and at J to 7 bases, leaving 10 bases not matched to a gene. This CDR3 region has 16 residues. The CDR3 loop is CASSSPLAGPGNEQFF. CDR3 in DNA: TGTGCCAGCAGTTCCCCACTAGCGGGGCCTGGGAATGAGCAGTTCTTC.

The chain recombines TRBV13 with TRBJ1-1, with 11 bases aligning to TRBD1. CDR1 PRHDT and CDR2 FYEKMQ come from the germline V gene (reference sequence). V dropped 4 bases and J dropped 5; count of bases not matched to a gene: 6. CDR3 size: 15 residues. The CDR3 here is CASSSGGQGETEAFF. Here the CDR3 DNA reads TGTGCCAGCAGCTCTGGGGGACAGGGGGAGACTGAAGCTTTCTTT.

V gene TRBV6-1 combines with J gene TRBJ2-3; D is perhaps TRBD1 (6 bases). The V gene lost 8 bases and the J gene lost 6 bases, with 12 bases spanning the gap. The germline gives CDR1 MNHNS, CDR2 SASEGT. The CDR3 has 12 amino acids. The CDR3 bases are TGTGCCAGCCCCGACAGGCTGGATACGCAGTATTTT. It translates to CASPDRLDTQYF.

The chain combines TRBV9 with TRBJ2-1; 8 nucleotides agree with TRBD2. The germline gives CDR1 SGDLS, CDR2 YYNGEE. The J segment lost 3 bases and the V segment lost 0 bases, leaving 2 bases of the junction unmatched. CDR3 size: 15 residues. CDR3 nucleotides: TGTGCCAGCAGCGTAGACGGGACTAGCTACAATGAGCAGTTCTTC. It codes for CASSVDGTSYNEQFF.

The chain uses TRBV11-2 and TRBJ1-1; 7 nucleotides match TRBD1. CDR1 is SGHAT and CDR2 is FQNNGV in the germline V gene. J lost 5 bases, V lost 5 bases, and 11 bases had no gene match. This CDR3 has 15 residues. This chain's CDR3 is CASSVRPGGGTEAFF. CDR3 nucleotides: TGTGCCAGCAGCGTGAGACCAGGGGGAGGGACTGAAGCTTTCTTT.

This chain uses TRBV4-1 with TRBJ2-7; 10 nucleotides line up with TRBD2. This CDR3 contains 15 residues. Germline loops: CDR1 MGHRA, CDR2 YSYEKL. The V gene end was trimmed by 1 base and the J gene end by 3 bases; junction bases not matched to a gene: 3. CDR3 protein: CASSQGTSGYYEQYF. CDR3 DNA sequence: TGCGCCAGCAGCCAAGGGACTAGCGGATACTACGAGCAGTACTTC.

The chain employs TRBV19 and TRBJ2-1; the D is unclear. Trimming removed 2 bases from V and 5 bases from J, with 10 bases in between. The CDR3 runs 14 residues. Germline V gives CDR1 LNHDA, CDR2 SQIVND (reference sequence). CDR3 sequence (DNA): TGTGCCAGTAGTATACAAAGCACGGACAATGAGCAGTTCTTC. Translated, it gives CASSIQSTDNEQFF.

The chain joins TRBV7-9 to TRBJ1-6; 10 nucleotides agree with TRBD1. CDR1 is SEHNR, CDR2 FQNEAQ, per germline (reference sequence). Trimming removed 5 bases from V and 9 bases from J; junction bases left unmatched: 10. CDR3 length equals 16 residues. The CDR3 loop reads CASSPRDRGRGSPLHF. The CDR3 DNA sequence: TGTGCCAGCAGCCCACGGGACAGGGGTAGGGGTTCACCCCTCCACTTT.

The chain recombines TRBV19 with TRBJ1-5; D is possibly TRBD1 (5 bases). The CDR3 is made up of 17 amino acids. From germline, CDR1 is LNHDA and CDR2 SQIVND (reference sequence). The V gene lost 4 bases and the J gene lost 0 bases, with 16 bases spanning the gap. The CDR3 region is CASSRVATVNSNQPQHF. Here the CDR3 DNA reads TGTGCCAGTAGTAGGGTCGCGACAGTGAATAGCAATCAGCCCCAGCATTTT. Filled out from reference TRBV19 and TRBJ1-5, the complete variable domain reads DGGITQSPKYLFRKEGQNVTLSCEQNLNHDAMYWYRQDPGQGLRLIYYSQIVNDFQKGDIAEGYSVSREKKESFPLTVTSAQKNPTAFYLCASSRVATVNSNQPQHFGDGTRLSIL.

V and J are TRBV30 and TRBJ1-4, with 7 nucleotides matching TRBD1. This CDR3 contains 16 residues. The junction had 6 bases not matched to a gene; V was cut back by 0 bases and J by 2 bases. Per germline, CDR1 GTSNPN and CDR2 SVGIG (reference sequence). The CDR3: CAWSVGVGGTNEKLFF. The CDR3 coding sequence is TGTGCCTGGAGTGTAGGGGTAGGGGGCACTAATGAAAAACTGTTTTTT.

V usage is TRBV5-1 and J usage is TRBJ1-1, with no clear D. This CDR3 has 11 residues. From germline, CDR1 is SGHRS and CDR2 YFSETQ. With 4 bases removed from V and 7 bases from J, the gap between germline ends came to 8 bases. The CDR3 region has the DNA TGCGCCAGCAGCGCGGGCGGTGAAGCTTTCTTT. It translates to CASSAGGEAFF.

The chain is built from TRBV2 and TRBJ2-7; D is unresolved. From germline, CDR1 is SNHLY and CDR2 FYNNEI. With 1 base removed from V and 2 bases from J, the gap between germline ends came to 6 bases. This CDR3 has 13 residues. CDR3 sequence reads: CASSEGGTYEQYF. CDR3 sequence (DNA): TGTGCCAGCAGTGAAGGCGGCACCTACGAGCAGTACTTC.

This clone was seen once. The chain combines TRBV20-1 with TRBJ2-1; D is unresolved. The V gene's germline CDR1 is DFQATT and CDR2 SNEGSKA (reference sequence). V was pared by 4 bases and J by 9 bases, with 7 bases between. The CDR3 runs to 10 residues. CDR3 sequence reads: CSATRIEQFF. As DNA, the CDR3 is TGCAGTGCTACCCGAATTGAGCAGTTCTTC.

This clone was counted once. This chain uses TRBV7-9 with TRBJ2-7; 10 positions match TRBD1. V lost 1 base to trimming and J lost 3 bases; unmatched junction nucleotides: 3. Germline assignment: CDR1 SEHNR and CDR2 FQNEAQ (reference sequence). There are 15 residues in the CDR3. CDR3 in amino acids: CASSLVDRGDYEQYF. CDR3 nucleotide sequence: TGTGCCAGCAGCTTAGTGGACAGGGGGGACTACGAGCAGTACTTC. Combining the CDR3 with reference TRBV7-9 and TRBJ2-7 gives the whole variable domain DTGVSQNPRHKITKRGQNVTFRCDPISEHNRLYWYRQTLGQGPEFLTYFQNEAQLEKSRLLSDRFSAERPKGSFSTLEIQRTEQGDSAMYLCASSLVDRGDYEQYFGPGTRLTVT.

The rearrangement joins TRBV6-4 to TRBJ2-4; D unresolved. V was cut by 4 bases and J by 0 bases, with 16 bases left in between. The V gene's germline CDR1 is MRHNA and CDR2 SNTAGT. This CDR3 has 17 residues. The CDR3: CASSARTDILAKNIQYF. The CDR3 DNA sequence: TGTGCCAGCAGTGCTAGGACGGATATCCTAGCCAAAAACATTCAGTACTTC.

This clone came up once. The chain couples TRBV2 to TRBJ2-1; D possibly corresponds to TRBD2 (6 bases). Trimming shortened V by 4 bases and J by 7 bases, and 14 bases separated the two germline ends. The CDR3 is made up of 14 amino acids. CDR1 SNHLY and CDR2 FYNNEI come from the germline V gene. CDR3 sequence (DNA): TGTGCCAGCAGTGTAGCGGTGGGGACTAATGAGCAGTTCTTC. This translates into CASSVAVGTNEQFF.

The CDR3 DNA reads TGTGCCAGCAGTGACCTCTCTGGAAACACCATATATTTT. It is translated as CASSDLSGNTIYF. This sequence joins TRBV2 and TRBJ1-3; D is ambiguous. CDR3 length: 13 residues. From germline, CDR1 is SNHLY and CDR2 FYNNEI. V shed 3 bases and J shed 0 bases, with 3 bases lying between them.

CDR3 region: CASSPDIAPNQPQHF. CDR3 coding DNA: TGTGCCAGCAGCCCCGACATTGCGCCAAATCAGCCCCAGCATTTT. This chain uses TRBV28 with TRBJ1-5, with D hard to call. The CDR3 runs to 15 residues. V lost 6 bases, J lost 4 bases, and 16 bases lay in between. Germline V lookup: CDR1 MDHEN, CDR2 SYDVKM. The complete variable domain, with remaining parts taken from reference TRBV28 and TRBJ1-5, reads DVKVTQSSRYLVKRTGEKVFLECVQDMDHENMFWYRQDPGLGLRLIYFSYDVKMKEKGDIPEGYSVSREKKERFSLILESASTNQTSMYLCASSPDIAPNQPQHFGDGTRLSIL.

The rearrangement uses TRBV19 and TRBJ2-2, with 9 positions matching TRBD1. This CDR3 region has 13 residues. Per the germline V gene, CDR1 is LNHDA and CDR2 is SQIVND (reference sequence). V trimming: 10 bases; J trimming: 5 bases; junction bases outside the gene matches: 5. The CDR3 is CATAGQGTGELFF. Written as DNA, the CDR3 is TGTGCCACCGCGGGACAGGGTACCGGGGAGCTGTTTTTT. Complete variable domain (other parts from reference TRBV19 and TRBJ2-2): DGGITQSPKYLFRKEGQNVTLSCEQNLNHDAMYWYRQDPGQGLRLIYYSQIVNDFQKGDIAEGYSVSREKKESFPLTVTSAQKNPTAFYLCATAGQGTGELFFGEGSRLTVL.

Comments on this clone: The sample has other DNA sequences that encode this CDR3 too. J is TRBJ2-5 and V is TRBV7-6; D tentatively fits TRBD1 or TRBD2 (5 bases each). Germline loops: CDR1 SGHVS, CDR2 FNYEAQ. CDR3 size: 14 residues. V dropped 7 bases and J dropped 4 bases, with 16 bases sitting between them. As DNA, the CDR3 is TGTGCCAGCACCCTCTACGGGGCGGGAGAGACCCAGTACTTC. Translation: CASTLYGAGETQYF.

This chain's CDR3 is CASSAGAKELFF. The CDR3 coding sequence is TGTGCCAGTAGTGCAGGGGCGAAGGAGCTGTTTTTT. The chain carries TRBV19 and TRBJ2-2; tentative D call: TRBD1 (6 bases). This CDR3 has 12 residues. Trimming removed 5 bases at V and 10 bases at J, with 11 bases between. Germline V gene sequence: CDR1 LNHDA, CDR2 SQIVND (reference sequence).

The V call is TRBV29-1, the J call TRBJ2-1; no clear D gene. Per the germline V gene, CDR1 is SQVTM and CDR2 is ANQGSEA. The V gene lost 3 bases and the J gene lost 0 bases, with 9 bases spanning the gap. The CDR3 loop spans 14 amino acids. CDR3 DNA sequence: TGCAGCGTTGACCAGCCTAGCTCCTACAATGAGCAGTTCTTC. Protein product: CSVDQPSSYNEQFF.

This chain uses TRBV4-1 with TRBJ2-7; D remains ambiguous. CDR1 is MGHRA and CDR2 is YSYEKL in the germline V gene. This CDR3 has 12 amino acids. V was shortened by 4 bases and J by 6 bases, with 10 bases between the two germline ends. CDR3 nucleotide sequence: TGCGCCAGCAGCCCCCCTTTGGGCGAGCAGTACTTC. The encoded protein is CASSPPLGEQYF.

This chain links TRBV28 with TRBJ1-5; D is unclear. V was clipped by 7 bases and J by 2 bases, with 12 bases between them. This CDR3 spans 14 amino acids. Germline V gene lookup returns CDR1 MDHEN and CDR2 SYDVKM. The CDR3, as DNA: TGTGCCAGCATGCAACCGGGTGGCAATCAGCCCCAGCATTTT. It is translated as CASMQPGGNQPQHF.

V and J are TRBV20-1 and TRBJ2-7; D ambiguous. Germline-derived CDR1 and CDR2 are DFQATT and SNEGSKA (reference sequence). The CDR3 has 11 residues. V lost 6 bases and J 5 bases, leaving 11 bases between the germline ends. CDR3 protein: CSAPIHNEQYF. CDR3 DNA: TGCAGTGCCCCTATTCACAACGAGCAGTACTTC.